This TCR beta chain derives from a study of blood T cell repertoires in COVID-19 (dated by TCRdb to between 2020 and 2021). Turning to the overall study: Samples covering the acute and convalescent phases of COVID-19 were provided by collaborators in the United States, Italy and Spain. Deeply sampled blood TCRbeta repertoires from subjects exposed to, actively infected with, or recovered from COVID-19 were included in the dataset. Sample metadata almost always included a de-identified subject ID, COVID-19 status, age in years and sex. The repertoires were released in a freely available public database intended as a resource for research on the immune response to SARS-CoV-2. The material from the prospective study consisted of cDNA or gDNA derived from T cells, B-cell-depleted T cells, or PBMCs. Where available, HLA class I and class II types were taken from metadata supplied by the sample provider and were not determined by assay-based typing. The samples were drawn from the first 160 participants of the ongoing ImmuneRACE study and from 950 to 1,500 subjects provided by 6 global collaborators. General findings and caveats noted by the study authors: The amount of clinical and demographic metadata varied by source and participant and was provided uncurated.

With regard to this clone: The specificity of this receptor is unknown. Base qualities were left out, and no much larger clone turns up one base away.

TCRbeta CDR3 regions were amplified from genomic DNA by means of the immunoSEQ Assay, a bias-controlled multiplex PCR. In the original analysis: Within the assay, amplification of reference gene primers was used to estimate how many nucleated cells each sample contained. To quantify the absolute abundance of each unique TCRbeta CDR3 rearrangement, sequence reads were collapsed and filtered. Productive Simpson clonality was computed per sample as the square root of Simpson's diversity index over productive rearrangements. Held by TCRdb, this immuneACCESS table contains in-frame sequences only and omits some clones. Under half of the omission traces to an unresolved V gene where checked; the cause of the rest is unknown. The DNA was the basis for D and trimming; V, J and clone size are from that table. The sample table holds some 270,000 clones, of which roughly 89% were seen once. Together, the top ten hold about 1.7% of the sample.

From the cysteine up to the phenylalanine, the CDR3 has a length of 16 residues. Here the CDR3 DNA is all that survives: 48 bases in frame from base 1. Between the V and J ends, shortened by 0 bases and 6 bases respectively, the junction contains 15 bases. As encoded in the germline V gene, CDR1 is MGHRA while CDR2 is YSYEKL. Participants in the prospective study were aged roughly 18 to 100 years, lived in some 24 United States geographic areas, and enrolled through a virtual design. To assign participants to cohorts, the prospective study relied on clinical history that participants themselves reported in a screening survey and a study questionnaire. Recovered participants in ImmuneRACE Cohort 3 were defined by two consecutive negative NP/OP PCR tests, clearance by a healthcare professional, or resolution of symptoms. In the prospective study, mobile phlebotomists collected whole blood, serum and a nasopharyngeal or oropharyngeal swab from each participant. Participants in the prospective study had the option to provide additional blood draws and questionnaires over an approximately 2-month period. Prospective study blood samples were shipped either frozen or at room temperature before DNA extraction.

Material for sequencing was PBMCs or T cells enriched from blood (not recorded which). The sequence came from a woman aged 40 to 50 who had recovered from COVID-19. The chain was built from TRBV4-1 and TRBJ2-1; a tentative D match to TRBD2 spans 6 bases. In nucleotide form, the sequence is TGCGCCAGCAGCCAAGAGAGTGCGGGGTCGGGCAATGAGCAGTTCTTC. It translates to CASSQESAGSGNEQFF.